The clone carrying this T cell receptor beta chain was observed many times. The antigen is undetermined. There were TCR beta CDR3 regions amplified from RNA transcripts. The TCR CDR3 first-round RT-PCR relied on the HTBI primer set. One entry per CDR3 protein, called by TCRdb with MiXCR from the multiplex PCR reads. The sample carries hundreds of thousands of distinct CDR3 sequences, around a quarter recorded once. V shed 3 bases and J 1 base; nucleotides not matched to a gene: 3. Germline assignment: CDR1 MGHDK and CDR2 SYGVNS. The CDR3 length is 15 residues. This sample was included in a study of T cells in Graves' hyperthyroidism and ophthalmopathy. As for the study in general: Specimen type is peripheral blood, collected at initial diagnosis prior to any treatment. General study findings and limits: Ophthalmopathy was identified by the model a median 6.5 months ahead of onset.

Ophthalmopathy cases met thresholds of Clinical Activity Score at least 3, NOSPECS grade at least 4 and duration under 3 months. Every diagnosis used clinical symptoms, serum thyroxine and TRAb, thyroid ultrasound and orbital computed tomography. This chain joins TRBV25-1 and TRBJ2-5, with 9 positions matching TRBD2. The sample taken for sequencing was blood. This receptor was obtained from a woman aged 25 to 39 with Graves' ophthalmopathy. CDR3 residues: CASSDWRGGQETQYF. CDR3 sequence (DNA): TGTGCCAGCAGTGATTGGCGGGGGGGCCAAGAGACCCAGTACTTC.